This TCR beta chain stems from a study of shared clonotypes between healthy human individuals. Whole-study findings and limits: Estimated richness values were generally larger in naive subsets than in memory subsets. At large depth, rarefaction still showed sorted-subset sequencing to be incomplete.

How the authors handled the data: Filtering of immunoSEQ junctional sequences could not match full-length read filtering. Method: immunoSEQ multiplex PCR; TCRdb's copy keeps in-frame clones and lacks some. The V and J calls and clone size are taken from that table; D and trimming were inferred from the DNA. This table has 2 million to 2.5 million clones, about 92% appearing once. The study separated CD4+ cells into CD45RA+ naive and CD45RA-negative memory subsets. This clone was detected only a few times. Its antigen is currently unknown. This CDR3 is also generated by other DNA sequences in the sample. The TCR sequence derives from a man aged 18 to 35 in good health. Some clones in this sample may be carry-over from other donors' samples. Sequenced input: naive CD4+ T cells from PBMCs. Subset given: CD45RA+ positively selected.

CDR3 sequence (DNA): TGCGCCAGCAGCTTGGGCGGGGGACGCTCCTACGAGCAGTACTTC. Protein sequence: CASSLGGGRSYEQYF. V gene TRBV5-1 combines with J gene TRBJ2-7; 7 bases fit TRBD2. The CDR3 is 15 residues long. J lost 0 bases, V lost 0 bases, and 3 bases had no gene match. CDR1 is SGHRS, CDR2 YFSETQ, per germline. Combining the CDR3 with reference TRBV5-1 and TRBJ2-7 gives the whole variable domain KAGVTQTPRYLIKTRGQQVTLSCSPISGHRSVSWYQQTPGQGLQFLFEYFSETQRNKGNFPGRFSGRQFSNSRSEMNVSTLELGDSALYLCASSLGGGRSYEQYFGPGTRLTVT.